Given below is one TCR beta chain in context. Its antigen is not known. Treatment: oral pan-JAK inhibitor, 5-10 mg twice daily. This entry belongs to a study of CD8+ T cells in alopecia areata. At the level of the study: Patients in the treated group were given tofacitinib by mouth, 5 to 10 mg twice a day. The study gave tofacitinib for 6 to 18 months, then 6 months off drug.

cDNA serving as the sequencing template came from extracted, reverse transcribed RNA. TCRdb keeps only in-frame clones here, not all; method: immunoSEQ multiplex PCR. The sample holds approximately 210,000 clones, less than 70% seen once. Germline-derived CDR1 and CDR2 are SGHTA and FQGNSA. The CDR3 length is 17 residues. J lost 0 bases, V lost 6 bases, and 8 bases had no gene match. Study conclusions and caveats: Sequenced scalp T cells also include alphabeta T cells resident in normal skin. In patients, TCRs were shared less clearly than in mice, and HLA may possibly be involved.

J is TRBJ2-1 and V is TRBV7-2; TRBD2 aligns across 10 bases. Sequencing used CD4+ T cells sorted from blood, obtained around week 50, from a patient treated with tofacitinib. This clonotype originated in a human donor with alopecia areata. This CDR3 reads CASRLSGGISSYNEQFF. The CDR3 DNA sequence: TGTGCCAGCAGACTTAGCGGGGGGATCAGCTCCTACAATGAGCAGTTCTTC. The full variable domain, its missing parts supplied by reference TRBV7-2 and TRBJ2-1, is GAGVSQSPSNKVTEKGKDVELRCDPISGHTALYWYRQSLGQGLEFLIYFQGNSAPDKSGLPSDRFSAERTGGSVSTLTIQRTQQEDSAVYLCASRLSGGISSYNEQFFGPGTRLTVL.